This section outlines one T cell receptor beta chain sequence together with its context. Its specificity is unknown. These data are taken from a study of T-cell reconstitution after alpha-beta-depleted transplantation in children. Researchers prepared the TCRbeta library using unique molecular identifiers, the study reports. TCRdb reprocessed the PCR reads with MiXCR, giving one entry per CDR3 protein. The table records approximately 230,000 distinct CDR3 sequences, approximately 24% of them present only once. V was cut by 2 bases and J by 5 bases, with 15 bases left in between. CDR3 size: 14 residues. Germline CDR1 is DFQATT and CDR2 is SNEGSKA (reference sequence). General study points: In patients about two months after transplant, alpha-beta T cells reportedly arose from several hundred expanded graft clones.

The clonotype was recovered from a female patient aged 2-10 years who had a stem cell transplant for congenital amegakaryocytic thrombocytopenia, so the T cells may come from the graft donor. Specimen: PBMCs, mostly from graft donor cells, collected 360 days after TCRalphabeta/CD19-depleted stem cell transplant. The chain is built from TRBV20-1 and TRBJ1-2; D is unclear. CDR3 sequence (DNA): TGCAGTGCTAGACGCCCGGGCCTGCCTTATGGCTACACCTTC. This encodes CSARRPGLPYGYTF.